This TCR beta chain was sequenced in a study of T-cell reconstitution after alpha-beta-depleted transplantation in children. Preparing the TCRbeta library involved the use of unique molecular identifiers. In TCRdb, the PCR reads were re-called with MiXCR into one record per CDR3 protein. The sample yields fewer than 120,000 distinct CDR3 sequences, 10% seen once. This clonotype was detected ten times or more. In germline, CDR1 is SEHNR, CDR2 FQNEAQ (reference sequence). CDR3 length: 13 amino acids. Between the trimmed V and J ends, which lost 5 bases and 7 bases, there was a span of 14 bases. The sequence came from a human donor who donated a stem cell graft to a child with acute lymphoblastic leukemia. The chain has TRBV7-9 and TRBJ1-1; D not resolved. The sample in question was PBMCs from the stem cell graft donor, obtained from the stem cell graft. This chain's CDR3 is CASSERAQIEAFF. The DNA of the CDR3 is TGTGCCAGCAGCGAAAGAGCACAGATTGAAGCTTTCTTT.